Shown below are 28 T cell receptor beta chains from a single sample sequenced in a study of T-cell reconstitution after alpha-beta-depleted transplantation in children. The authors prepared the TCRbeta library with unique molecular identifiers. TCRdb re-derived calls from the PCR reads in MiXCR, one entry per CDR3 protein. The sample has under 300,000 distinct CDR3 sequences; approximately 10% are singletons. Material: peripheral blood, obtained 180 days after TCRalphabeta/CD19-depleted stem cell transplant. Receptors originate from a male patient between 2 and 15 years old who had a stem cell transplant for chronic granulomatous disease, so the T cells may come from the graft donor.

At least ten counts were recorded for this clonotype. V is TRBV25-1 and J is TRBJ2-1; the match to TRBD2 covers 13 bases. The V gene end was trimmed by 4 bases and the J gene end by 1 base; junction bases not matched to a gene: 7. Germline loops: CDR1 MGHDK, CDR2 SYGVNS. The CDR3 runs to 18 residues. CDR3 residues: CASSGTLLAGGSYNEQFF. In nucleotides, the CDR3 is TGTGCCAGCAGTGGGACATTACTAGCGGGAGGGTCCTACAATGAGCAGTTCTTC.

This clonotype has ten or more counts. The chain has TRBV3-1 and TRBJ2-2, with D hard to call. The germline V gene has CDR1 LGHDT and CDR2 YNNKEL (reference sequence). The V and J ends lost 3 bases and 5 bases respectively, with 7 bases between them. The CDR3 totals 13 residues. The CDR3 loop reads CASSHAVTGELFF. CDR3 bases: TGTGCCAGCAGCCATGCTGTAACCGGGGAGCTGTTTTTT.

This clonotype was seen ten or more times. The chain joins TRBV20-1 to TRBJ2-7; D gene uncertain. This CDR3 spans 14 amino acids. V gave up 6 bases and J gave up 0 bases, with 15 bases separating them. Germline V gene lookup returns CDR1 DFQATT and CDR2 SNEGSKA (reference sequence). CDR3 region: CSAKVTVSSYEQYF. The DNA for the CDR3 is TGCAGTGCAAAAGTGACGGTGAGCTCCTACGAGCAGTACTTC.

This clonotype was counted at least ten times. This chain uses TRBV7-2 with TRBJ2-3, with TRBD2 matching over 8 bases. Trimming removed 5 bases from V and 9 bases from J; junction bases left unmatched: 13. Germline V gives CDR1 SGHTA, CDR2 FQGNSA. The CDR3 totals 15 residues. The CDR3 is CASSPQRGKGETQYF. CDR3 nucleotides: TGTGCCAGCAGCCCTCAGCGGGGGAAGGGGGAGACGCAGTATTTT. Full variable domain (remainder filled in from reference TRBV7-2 and TRBJ2-3): GAGVSQSPSNKVTEKGKDVELRCDPISGHTALYWYRQSLGQGLEFLIYFQGNSAPDKSGLPSDRFSAERTGGSVSTLTIQRTQQEDSAVYLCASSPQRGKGETQYFGPGTRLTVL.

This clonotype showed up many times. The chain links TRBV14 to TRBJ2-1; D is unresolved. Between the trimmed V and J ends, which lost 1 base and 2 bases, there was a span of 9 bases. The germline V gene has CDR1 SGHDN and CDR2 FVKESK. This CDR3 is built from 15 residues. The CDR3 DNA follows: TGTGCCAGCAGCCAAGTTGGCGGAGCCTACAATGAGCAGTTCTTC. Translating gives CASSQVGGAYNEQFF. The whole variable domain, remainder taken from reference TRBV14 and TRBJ2-1, is EAGVTQFPSHSVIEKGQTVTLRCDPISGHDNLYWYRRVMGKEIKFLLHFVKESKQDESGMPNNRFLAERTGGTYSTLKVQPAELEDSGVYFCASSQVGGAYNEQFFGPGTRLTVL.

The table lists this clonotype with many counts. The rearrangement uses TRBV12-3 or TRBV12-4 and TRBJ2-7; TRBD1 aligns across 8 bases. Germline trimming cut 5 bases from V and 2 bases from J; bases unmatched to any gene: 5. The CDR3 covers 14 residues. Here the CDR3 reads CASSSGQGAYEQYF. DNA of the CDR3: TGTGCCAGCAGTAGTGGACAGGGAGCCTACGAGCAGTACTTC.

This clonotype was detected ten times or more. This chain joins TRBV7-9 and TRBJ2-5; TRBD2 agrees at 7 bases. CDR1 is SEHNR, CDR2 FQNEAQ, per germline (reference sequence). The length of the CDR3 is 14 residues. The ends lost 5 bases at V and 2 bases at J; junction bases unmatched: 5. As DNA, the CDR3 is TGTGCCAGCAGCCAAACTAGCGAACAAGAGACCCAGTACTTC. It codes for CASSQTSEQETQYF.

At least ten counts were recorded for this clonotype. This sequence joins TRBV20-1 and TRBJ2-2, with 8 positions matching TRBD1. After removal of 0 bases from V and 6 bases from J, the junction contained 6 bases not matched to a gene. The CDR3 has 15 residues. Germline V gives CDR1 DFQATT, CDR2 SNEGSKA (reference sequence). CDR3 coding DNA: TGCAGTGCTAGAGAAGCAGGGGGCGAGGCCGGGGAGCTGTTTTTT. Translated, it gives CSAREAGGEAGELFF.

This clonotype was recorded many times. The rearrangement uses TRBV4-3 and TRBJ2-7; D perhaps matches TRBD1 (6 bases). The CDR3 contains 14 residues. Germline CDR1 reads LGHNA; CDR2 reads YSLEER. V lost 1 base to trimming and J lost 0 bases, with 7 bases between them. CDR3 region: CASSQGRGSYEQYF. The CDR3 DNA follows: TGCGCCAGCAGCCAAGGCAGGGGCTCCTACGAGCAGTACTTC.

This clonotype was counted at least ten times. The chain combines TRBV7-6 with TRBJ2-2; unclear D gene. This CDR3 comprises 13 residues. The V gene lost 4 bases and the J gene lost 6 bases, with 9 bases spanning the gap. The V gene's germline CDR1 is SGHVS and CDR2 FNYEAQ. The DNA for the CDR3 is TGTGCCAGCAGCTCCCCCACCTCCGGGGAGCTGTTTTTT. Translating gives CASSSPTSGELFF. Variable domain in full (rest from reference TRBV7-6 and TRBJ2-2): GAGVSQSPRYKVTKRGQDVALRCDPISGHVSLYWYRQALGQGPEFLTYFNYEAQQDKSGLPNDRFSAERPEGSISTLTIQRTEQRDSAMYRCASSSPTSGELFFGEGSRLTVL.

This clonotype has a count of ten or more. This rearrangement joins TRBV5-1 to TRBJ2-3; D is perhaps TRBD2 (6 bases). V was clipped by 7 bases and J by 2 bases, with 11 bases between them. From germline, CDR1 is SGHRS and CDR2 YFSETQ. The CDR3 consists of 13 residues. The CDR3 nucleotides are TGCGCCAGCCGGGAGCGGCCCACAGATACGCAGTATTTT. Translated: CASRERPTDTQYF.

In this sample, this clonotype turned up many times. This chain joins TRBV7-2 and TRBJ2-5; the match to TRBD2 covers 9 bases. The germline V gene encodes CDR1 SGHTA and CDR2 FQGNSA. The CDR3 is 15 residues long. The V gene end was trimmed by 6 bases and the J gene end by 0 bases; junction bases not matched to a gene: 5. The CDR3 DNA follows: TGTGCCAGCAGGCGACTAGCGGAGTACCAAGAGACCCAGTACTTC. It is translated as CASRRLAEYQETQYF.

This clonotype was seen repeatedly, ten times or more. The CDR3 region has the DNA TGTGCCAGCAGTTTATTGGTGACAGGGGGCTACGAGCAGTACTTC. Its translation: CASSLLVTGGYEQYF. The V gene is TRBV28, the J gene TRBJ2-7, with 9 nucleotides matching TRBD1. Germline-derived CDR1 and CDR2 are MDHEN and SYDVKM. J gave up 3 bases and V 1 base, and 4 bases lay outside the gene matches. This CDR3 contains 15 residues.

This clonotype was recorded many times. V gene TRBV20-1 combines with J gene TRBJ1-5, with 10 bases aligning to TRBD1. This CDR3 has 14 amino acids. V shed 1 base and J 7 bases; nucleotides not matched to a gene: 4. CDR1 is DFQATT, CDR2 SNEGSKA, per germline (reference sequence). The CDR3 DNA follows: TGCAGTGCTAGAGCAGGGACAGGGGACCAGCCCCAGCATTTT. Amino acids: CSARAGTGDQPQHF.

This clonotype has at least ten counts. The chain couples TRBV4-1 to TRBJ2-5, with 10 bases that match TRBD2. V gave up 1 base and J gave up 2 bases; unmatched junction bases: 4. Germline CDR1 reads MGHRA; CDR2 reads YSYEKL. The CDR3 runs 16 residues. This CDR3 is CASSQVASGGQETQYF. CDR3 coding DNA: TGCGCCAGCAGCCAAGTGGCTAGCGGGGGACAAGAGACCCAGTACTTC.

As to this clonotype: This could be a read error, since a much larger clone is one nucleotide away. The rearrangement joins TRBV7-2 to TRBJ1-5; no firm D call. This CDR3 comprises 15 residues. Looked up from germline, CDR1 is SGHTA and CDR2 is FQGNSA. The V end was cut by 0 bases, the J end by 6 bases, with 12 bases between. In nucleotides, the CDR3 is TGTGCCAGCAGCTTAGCGAAGGCGGTCATTCAGCCCCAGCATTTT. Amino acids: CASSLAKAVIQPQHF.

This clonotype showed up many times. The J gene is TRBJ1-4, the V gene TRBV7-8; D not resolved. Trimming shortened V by 6 bases and J by 2 bases, and 13 bases separated the two germline ends. CDR3 length: 15 residues. Germline assignment: CDR1 SGHVS and CDR2 FQNEAQ. The CDR3 nucleotides read TGTGCCAGCAGTTTAACTACGGGTACTAATGAAAAACTGTTTTTT. It specifies CASSLTTGTNEKLFF.

J is TRBJ2-7 and V is TRBV19; D gene ambiguous. CDR1 LNHDA and CDR2 SQIVND come from the germline V gene (reference sequence). This CDR3 contains 13 residues. Trimming removed 8 bases from V and 1 base from J, with 12 bases in between. CDR3 in amino acids: CASSGIPSYEQYF. CDR3 nucleotides: TGTGCCAGTTCAGGAATCCCTTCCTACGAGCAGTACTTC.

In its sample, this clonotype was seen many times. The chain recombines TRBV3-1 with TRBJ2-7; D is unclear. Trimming removed 0 bases from V and 1 base from J, with 7 bases in between. The germline CDR1 and CDR2 sequences are LGHDT and YNNKEL (reference sequence). The CDR3 has 14 amino acids. The CDR3 bases are TGTGCCAGCAGCCAAGATAGAACTTCCTACGAGCAGTACTTC. It encodes CASSQDRTSYEQYF.

This clonotype was detected ten times or more. The gene calls are TRBV20-1 and TRBJ2-7, with a possible D match to TRBD1 (6 bases). The CDR3 is made up of 14 amino acids. From germline, CDR1 is DFQATT and CDR2 SNEGSKA (reference sequence). V lost 6 bases, J lost 0 bases, and 15 bases lay in between. The CDR3 coding sequence is TGCAGTGCGACCTCGGACAGTATCTCCTACGAGCAGTACTTC. Protein sequence: CSATSDSISYEQYF.

This clonotype has a count of ten or more. This rearrangement joins TRBV6-2 or TRBV6-3 to TRBJ1-4; TRBD1 agrees at 7 bases. This CDR3 has 15 residues. Germline values: CDR1 MNHEY, CDR2 SVGEGT. V lost 6 bases, J lost 0 bases, and 4 bases stayed unmatched. This chain's CDR3 is CASRRTGTTNEKLFF. The CDR3 nucleotides are TGTGCCAGCAGGCGGACAGGAACAACTAATGAAAAACTGTTTTTT.

At least ten counts were recorded for this clonotype. The chain combines TRBV4-1 with TRBJ2-2, with 9 nucleotides matching TRBD1. This CDR3 is 17 amino acids long. V was pared by 3 bases and J by 2 bases, with 7 bases of the junction left unmatched. Germline V gives CDR1 MGHRA, CDR2 YSYEKL. CDR3 bases: TGCGCCAGCAGCCACCCGGGACAGGGTCCAAACACCGGGGAGCTGTTTTTT. Translation gives CASSHPGQGPNTGELFF.

This clonotype was recorded many times. One end of the junction fails to match germline, which may point to a read error. This chain uses TRBV6-5 with TRBJ2-1, with D unresolved. The length of the CDR3 is 15 residues. Germline assignment: CDR1 MNHEY and CDR2 SVGAGI. The CDR3 region has the DNA TGTGCCAGCAGTAACTCAGGCTTCTCCTACAATGAGCAGTTCTTC. Protein sequence: CASSNSGFSYNEQFF.

This clonotype has a count of ten or more. The rearrangement uses TRBV5-1 and TRBJ2-1; D might be TRBD1 or TRBD2, each matching 5 bases. Looked up from germline, CDR1 is SGHRS and CDR2 is YFSETQ. V lost 4 bases and J 9 bases, leaving 17 bases between the germline ends. The CDR3 totals 14 residues. Here the CDR3 reads CASSSHLRDGEQFF. Here the CDR3 DNA reads TGCGCCAGCAGCAGCCACCTCAGGGACGGTGAGCAGTTCTTC.

Regarding this clonotype: Given a much more abundant clone one base away, this may be a read error. This rearrangement joins TRBV20-1 to TRBJ2-3; no clear D. The CDR3 is 14 residues long. Trimming removed 5 bases at V and 2 bases at J, with 14 bases between. The germline CDR1 and CDR2 sequences are DFQATT and SNEGSKA (reference sequence). DNA for the CDR3: TGCAGTGCTGGAACACAAGCCTTCACAGATACGCAGTATTTT. Amino acids: CSAGTQAFTDTQYF.

This clonotype was picked up many times. This rearrangement joins TRBV29-1 to TRBJ1-4; 7 positions match TRBD1. The CDR3 sequence is 13 residues long. The V segment lost 6 bases and the J segment 10 bases; nucleotides outside the gene matches: 11. CDR1 and CDR2 (germline): SQVTM, ANQGSEA. CDR3 sequence (DNA): TGCAGCGTCAACGACGTGCAGGGGGGAAAACTGTTTTTT. Encoded protein: CSVNDVQGGKLFF.

This clonotype was observed at least ten times. The rearrangement uses TRBV7-9 and TRBJ1-6; D uncertain. This CDR3 spans 14 amino acids. The V and J ends lost 2 bases and 5 bases respectively, with 7 bases between them. The V gene's germline CDR1 is SEHNR and CDR2 FQNEAQ (reference sequence). The CDR3 loop is CASSLPQNNSPLHF. The CDR3 DNA is TGTGCCAGCAGCTTACCCCAGAATAATTCACCCCTCCACTTT.

This clonotype was detected a few times. J is TRBJ2-5 and V is TRBV20-1; D ambiguous. This CDR3 region has 11 residues. The V gene's germline CDR1 is DFQATT and CDR2 SNEGSKA (reference sequence). V was cut by 4 bases and J by 2 bases, with 5 bases left in between. The CDR3 sequence is CSATPQETQYF. CDR3 nucleotides: TGCAGTGCTACCCCGCAAGAGACCCAGTACTTC.